The T cell receptor beta chain described here comes from a study of T-cell reconstitution after alpha-beta-depleted transplantation in children. This clonotype was picked up many times. Unique molecular identifiers were built into the TCRbeta library. TCRdb re-called the PCR reads with MiXCR, one entry per CDR3 protein. The data show a few hundred thousand distinct CDR3 sequences, 9.7% seen once. The sequencing used PBMCs from the stem cell graft donor, collected from the stem cell graft. This TCR was recovered from a human donor who donated a stem cell graft to a child with SCID.

The CDR3 sequence: CASSLADGYQETQYF. DNA of the CDR3: TGTGCCAGCAGCTTAGCTGACGGATACCAAGAGACCCAGTACTTC. The chain joins TRBV7-2 to TRBJ2-5, with D uncertain. Trimming removed 0 bases at V and 0 bases at J, with 8 bases between. The CDR3 runs 15 residues. In germline, CDR1 is SGHTA, CDR2 FQGNSA.